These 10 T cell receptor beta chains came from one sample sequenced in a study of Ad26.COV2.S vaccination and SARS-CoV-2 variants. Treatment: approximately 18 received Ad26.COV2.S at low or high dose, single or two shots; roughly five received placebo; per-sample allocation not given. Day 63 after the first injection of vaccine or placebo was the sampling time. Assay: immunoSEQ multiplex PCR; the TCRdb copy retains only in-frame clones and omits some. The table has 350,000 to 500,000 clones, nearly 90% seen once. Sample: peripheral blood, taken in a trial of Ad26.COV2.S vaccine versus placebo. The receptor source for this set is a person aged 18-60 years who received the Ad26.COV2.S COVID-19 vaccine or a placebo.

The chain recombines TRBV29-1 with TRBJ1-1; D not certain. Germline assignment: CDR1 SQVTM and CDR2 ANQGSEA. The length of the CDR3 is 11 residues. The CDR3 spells CRGLRDTEAFF. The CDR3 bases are TGCCGCGGTCTTCGGGACACTGAAGCTTTCTTT.

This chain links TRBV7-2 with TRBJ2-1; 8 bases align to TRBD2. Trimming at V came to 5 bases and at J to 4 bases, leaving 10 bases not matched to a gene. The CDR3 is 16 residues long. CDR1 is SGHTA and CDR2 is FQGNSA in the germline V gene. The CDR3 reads CASSTLLAANYNEQFF. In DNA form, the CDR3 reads TGTGCCAGCAGCACCCTACTAGCGGCGAATTACAATGAGCAGTTCTTC. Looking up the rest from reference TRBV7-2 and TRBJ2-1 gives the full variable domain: GAGVSQSPSNKVTEKGKDVELRCDPISGHTALYWYRQSLGQGLEFLIYFQGNSAPDKSGLPSDRFSAERTGGSVSTLTIQRTQQEDSAVYLCASSTLLAANYNEQFFGPGTRLTVL.

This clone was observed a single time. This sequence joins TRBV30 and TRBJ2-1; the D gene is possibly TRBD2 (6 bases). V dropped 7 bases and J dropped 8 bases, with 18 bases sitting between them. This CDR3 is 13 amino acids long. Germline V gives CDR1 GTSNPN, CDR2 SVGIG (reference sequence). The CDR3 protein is CAYKGLFNDEQFF. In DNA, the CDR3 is TGTGCCTATAAGGGACTGTTTAACGATGAGCAGTTCTTC.

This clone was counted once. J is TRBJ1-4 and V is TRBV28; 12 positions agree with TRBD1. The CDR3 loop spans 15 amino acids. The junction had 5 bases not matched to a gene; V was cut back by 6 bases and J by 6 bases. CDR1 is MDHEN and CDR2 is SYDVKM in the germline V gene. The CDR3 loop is CASRRGQGAHEKLFF. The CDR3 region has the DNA TGTGCCAGCAGACGGGGACAGGGGGCGCATGAAAAACTGTTTTTT.

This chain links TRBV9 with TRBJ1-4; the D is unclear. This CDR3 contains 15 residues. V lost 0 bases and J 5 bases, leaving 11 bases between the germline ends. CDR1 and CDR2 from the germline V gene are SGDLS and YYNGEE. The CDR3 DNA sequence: TGTGCCAGCAGCGTAGGGATTCGGGAGAATGAAAAACTGTTTTTT. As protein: CASSVGIRENEKLFF.

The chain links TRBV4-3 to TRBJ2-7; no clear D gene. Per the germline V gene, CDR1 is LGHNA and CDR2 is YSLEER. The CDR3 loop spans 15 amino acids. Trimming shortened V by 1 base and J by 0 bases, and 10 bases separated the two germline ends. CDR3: CASSQVVGPSYEQYF. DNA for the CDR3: TGCGCCAGCAGCCAAGTCGTCGGACCCTCCTACGAGCAGTACTTC.

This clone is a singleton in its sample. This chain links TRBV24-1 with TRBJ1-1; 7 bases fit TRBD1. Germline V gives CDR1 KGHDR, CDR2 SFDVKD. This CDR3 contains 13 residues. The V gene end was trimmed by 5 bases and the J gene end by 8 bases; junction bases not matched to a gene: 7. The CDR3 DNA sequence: TGTGCCACCAGTGCCGCCAGGACAGGAGAAGCTTTCTTT. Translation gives CATSAARTGEAFF.

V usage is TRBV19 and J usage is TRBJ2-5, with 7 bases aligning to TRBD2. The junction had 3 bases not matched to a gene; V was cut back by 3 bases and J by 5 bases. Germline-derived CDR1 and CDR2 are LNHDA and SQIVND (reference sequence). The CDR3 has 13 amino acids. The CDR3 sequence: CASSIGLEETQYF. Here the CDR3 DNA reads TGTGCCAGTAGTATCGGACTAGAGGAGACCCAGTACTTC.

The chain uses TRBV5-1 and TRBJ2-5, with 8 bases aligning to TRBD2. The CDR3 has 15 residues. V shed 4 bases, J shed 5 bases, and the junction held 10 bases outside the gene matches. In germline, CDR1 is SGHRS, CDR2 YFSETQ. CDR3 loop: CASSPGTSRSETQYF. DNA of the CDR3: TGCGCCAGCAGCCCTGGGACTAGTCGGTCGGAGACCCAGTACTTC. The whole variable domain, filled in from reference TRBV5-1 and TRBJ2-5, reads KAGVTQTPRYLIKTRGQQVTLSCSPISGHRSVSWYQQTPGQGLQFLFEYFSETQRNKGNFPGRFSGRQFSNSRSEMNVSTLELGDSALYLCASSPGTSRSETQYFGPGTRLLVL.

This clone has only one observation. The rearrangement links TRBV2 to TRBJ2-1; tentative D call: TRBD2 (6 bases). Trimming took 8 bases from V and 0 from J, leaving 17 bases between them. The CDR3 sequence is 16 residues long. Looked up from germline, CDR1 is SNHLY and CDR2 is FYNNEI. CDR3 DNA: TGTGCCAGCTATCCTCGGGGGTCTCTCTCCTACAATGAGCAGTTCTTC. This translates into CASYPRGSLSYNEQFF.